These 24 T cell receptor beta chains were all obtained from the same sample, sequenced in a study of cytomegalovirus exposure and HLA in healthy donors. A multiplex PCR was run with 60 Vbeta primers and 13 Jbeta primers. Sequencing was performed with immunoSEQ multiplex PCR; in TCRdb, only in-frame clones are kept and a portion is missing. The repertoire includes 130,000 or so clones, around 80% of them detected once, and roughly 5% sits in the top ten. Sequenced material: PBMCs. The receptors here all came from a man between 25 and 39 years old in good health and CMV-seronegative.

This clone has just one count. The gene calls are TRBV29-1 and TRBJ1-2; D not certain. The CDR3 totals 13 residues. Trimming took 3 bases from V and 0 from J, leaving 8 bases between them. Germline lookup yields CDR1 SQVTM and CDR2 ANQGSEA. The CDR3 here is CSVEAVTNYGYTF. The CDR3 nucleotides are TGCAGCGTTGAGGCAGTCACTAACTATGGCTACACCTTC.

The CDR3 nucleotides are TGTGCCAGCAGCGCGGAGGGGACAGTGCGGGAAAAACTGTTTTTT. Translated, it gives CASSAEGTVREKLFF. The chain links TRBV9 to TRBJ1-4, with TRBD1 matching 7 bases. The CDR3 loop spans 15 amino acids. The germline V gene has CDR1 SGDLS and CDR2 YYNGEE. The J segment lost 8 bases and the V segment lost 3 bases, leaving 10 bases of the junction unmatched.

This clone was counted a few times. The chain couples TRBV6-1 to TRBJ1-3; D gene ambiguous. V dropped 7 bases and J dropped 0 bases, with 10 bases sitting between them. Germline V gene lookup returns CDR1 MNHNS and CDR2 SASEGT. The length of the CDR3 is 14 residues. Here the CDR3 DNA reads TGTGCCAGCACCTCGACACTCTCTGGAAACACCATATATTTT. This translates into CASTSTLSGNTIYF.

The gene calls are TRBV28 and TRBJ2-2; a possible D gene is TRBD1 (6 bases). Germline V gives CDR1 MDHEN, CDR2 SYDVKM. The CDR3 extends over 16 amino acids. V lost 6 bases to trimming and J lost 5 bases, with 19 bases between them. The CDR3 sequence: CASRNGVGARTGELFF. The CDR3 DNA sequence: TGTGCCAGCAGAAACGGGGTGGGGGCTCGGACCGGGGAGCTGTTTTTT.

The chain joins TRBV28 to TRBJ2-7; 7 nucleotides align to TRBD1. There are 14 residues in the CDR3. Germline values: CDR1 MDHEN, CDR2 SYDVKM. J was trimmed by 3 bases and V by 5 bases; bases with no gene match: 7. Here the CDR3 reads CASSTGTDLYEQYF. The CDR3, as DNA: TGTGCCAGCAGTACCGGGACAGATCTCTACGAGCAGTACTTC. Based on the CDR3 plus reference TRBV28 and TRBJ2-7, the full variable domain is DVKVTQSSRYLVKRTGEKVFLECVQDMDHENMFWYRQDPGLGLRLIYFSYDVKMKEKGDIPEGYSVSREKKERFSLILESASTNQTSMYLCASSTGTDLYEQYFGPGTRLTVT.

The V call is TRBV19, the J call TRBJ1-5, with D possibly TRBD1 on 5 matching bases. V lost 2 bases, J lost 5 bases, and 10 bases lay in between. Germline V lookup: CDR1 LNHDA, CDR2 SQIVND (reference sequence). This CDR3 is built from 14 residues. CDR3 in DNA: TGTGCCAGTAGTATACGTACAGGAGATCAGCCCCAGCATTTT. Encoded protein: CASSIRTGDQPQHF.

V gene TRBV5-6 combines with J gene TRBJ1-5; no clear D. CDR1 and CDR2 from the germline V gene are SGHDT and YYEEEE. The CDR3 has 15 amino acids. V was trimmed by 2 bases and J by 0 bases, leaving 9 bases between them. Here the CDR3 DNA reads TGTGCCAGCAGCTTACGGGATAATAGCAATCAGCCCCAGCATTTT. It codes for CASSLRDNSNQPQHF.

The rearrangement joins TRBV29-1 to TRBJ2-3; D may be TRBD2 (7 bases). Looked up from germline, CDR1 is SQVTM and CDR2 is ANQGSEA. This CDR3 comprises 15 residues. The V gene lost 3 bases and the J gene lost 0 bases, with 13 bases spanning the gap. The chain's CDR3 is CSVEGGTTSTDTQYF. CDR3 nucleotide sequence: TGCAGCGTTGAGGGAGGGACAACTAGCACAGATACGCAGTATTTT.

The rearrangement joins TRBV27 to TRBJ2-5; possibly TRBD1 for D (5 bases). V was shortened by 2 bases and J by 1 base, with 8 bases between the two germline ends. The CDR3 totals 14 residues. Germline CDR1 reads MNHEY; CDR2 reads SMNVEV (reference sequence). The CDR3 region has the DNA TGTGCCAGCAGTTTACAGGGTCCCCAAGAGACCCAGTACTTC. This translates into CASSLQGPQETQYF.

The genes are TRBV28 and TRBJ1-5; 7 bases map to TRBD1. CDR3 length: 12 amino acids. The germline CDR1 and CDR2 sequences are MDHEN and SYDVKM. V lost 5 bases to trimming and J lost 7 bases; unmatched junction nucleotides: 2. The CDR3 is CASSLQGQPQHF. In DNA form, the CDR3 reads TGTGCCAGCAGTCTACAGGGGCAGCCCCAGCATTTT.

J is TRBJ1-6 and V is TRBV5-1; 8 bases are a match to TRBD1. Per the germline V gene, CDR1 is SGHRS and CDR2 is YFSETQ. The CDR3 length is 14 residues. The ends lost 5 bases at V and 9 bases at J; junction bases unmatched: 7. DNA of the CDR3: TGCGCCAGCAGTCGACAGGGGTCCAGTTCACCCCTCCACTTT. Its protein product is CASSRQGSSSPLHF.

This clone was found a few times. This sequence joins TRBV10-3 and TRBJ2-7; D is possibly TRBD2 (6 bases). CDR1 and CDR2 (germline): ENHRY, SYGVKD. V lost 11 bases to trimming and J lost 3 bases, with 14 bases between them. CDR3 length: 12 amino acids. The CDR3 DNA follows: TGTGCCGTGCGCGGCGGGGTCTACGAGCAGTACTTC. Translation: CAVRGGVYEQYF.

This chain connects TRBV5-6 to TRBJ1-4; D gene unclear. V lost 7 bases to trimming and J lost 7 bases, with 14 bases between them. Germline V gene lookup returns CDR1 SGHDT and CDR2 YYEEEE. This CDR3 is built from 13 residues. The CDR3: CASGLNRGEKLFF. Here the CDR3 DNA reads TGTGCCAGCGGACTAAATCGAGGTGAAAAACTGTTTTTT.

The chain carries TRBV15 and TRBJ1-5, with 7 bases fitting TRBD1. The germline gives CDR1 LNHNV, CDR2 YYDKDF (reference sequence). V lost 1 base, J lost 5 bases, and 2 bases stayed unmatched. The CDR3 is made up of 14 amino acids. CDR3 residues: CATSRGQGYQPQHF. In DNA, the CDR3 is TGTGCCACCAGCAGAGGACAGGGATATCAGCCCCAGCATTTT.

The chain uses TRBV4-2 and TRBJ1-4; TRBD1 is a possible D gene (5 bases). The V gene lost 0 bases and the J gene lost 8 bases, with 16 bases spanning the gap. This CDR3 is built from 16 residues. Germline V lookup: CDR1 LGHNA, CDR2 YNFKEQ. The CDR3 bases are TGTGCCAGCAGCCAAGAGATCGCCGCCTCAGGGGAAAAACTGTTTTTT. Translation: CASSQEIAASGEKLFF.

V and J are TRBV18 and TRBJ2-7; D gene unclear. Germline V gives CDR1 KGHSH, CDR2 LQKENI. Trimming pared 3 bases from V and 4 bases from J, leaving 10 bases between. This CDR3 contains 13 residues. CDR3 loop: CASSPTAGYEQYF. The CDR3 bases are TGTGCCAGCTCACCGACTGCCGGTTACGAGCAGTACTTC.

This clone appeared a few times. The rearrangement uses TRBV6-6 and TRBJ2-7; D possibly corresponds to TRBD1 (6 bases). The germline V gene has CDR1 MNHNY and CDR2 SVGAGI (reference sequence). The CDR3 covers 13 residues. The V end lost 2 bases, the J end lost 5 bases, and 10 bases lay between the germline ends. CDR3 region: CASSYQGNHEQYF. The CDR3 DNA follows: TGTGCCAGCAGTTACCAGGGGAACCACGAGCAGTACTTC.

This clone was counted a single time. The chain joins TRBV28 to TRBJ2-5, with 11 bases identical to TRBD2. J lost 3 bases, V lost 6 bases, and 15 bases had no gene match. CDR1 and CDR2 (germline): MDHEN, SYDVKM. The CDR3 is 18 residues long. CDR3 protein: CASRPNTSGGHNEETQYF. CDR3 DNA: TGTGCCAGCAGACCCAATACTAGCGGGGGACACAATGAAGAGACCCAGTACTTC.

The chain carries TRBV5-1 and TRBJ2-3; 7 nucleotides align to TRBD2. V lost 2 bases to trimming and J lost 6 bases; unmatched junction nucleotides: 6. CDR1 is SGHRS, CDR2 YFSETQ, per germline. The CDR3 runs to 14 residues. CDR3 loop: CASSFRGRVDTQYF. The CDR3 DNA is TGCGCCAGCAGCTTTCGCGGGAGAGTGGATACGCAGTATTTT.

This clone was counted only a few times. V gene TRBV7-2 combines with J gene TRBJ2-5; tentatively, D is TRBD2 (6 bases). CDR3 size: 15 residues. The germline CDR1 and CDR2 sequences are SGHTA and FQGNSA. V lost 4 bases, J lost 1 base, and 13 bases lay in between. The CDR3 DNA is TGTGCCAGCAGCTCCGGGGTGGGAGGCCAAGAGACCCAGTACTTC. Translated, it gives CASSSGVGGQETQYF.

The chain joins TRBV5-1 to TRBJ2-1, with 7 nucleotides matching TRBD2. This CDR3 has 15 residues. Germline V gives CDR1 SGHRS, CDR2 YFSETQ. J was trimmed by 14 bases and V by 3 bases; bases with no gene match: 17. The CDR3 is CASSSHRGSGLQEFF. CDR3 coding DNA: TGCGCCAGCAGCTCCCATCGAGGTAGCGGGCTTCAGGAGTTCTTC.

The chain recombines TRBV7-9 with TRBJ1-5; D gene uncertain. Trimming took 7 bases from V and 4 from J, leaving 11 bases between them. Germline loops: CDR1 SEHNR, CDR2 FQNEAQ (reference sequence). The CDR3 consists of 13 residues. This CDR3 is CASTLDGNQPQHF. DNA of the CDR3: TGTGCCAGCACCCTAGACGGGAATCAGCCCCAGCATTTT. Complete variable domain (other parts from reference TRBV7-9 and TRBJ1-5): DTGVSQNPRHKITKRGQNVTFRCDPISEHNRLYWYRQTLGQGPEFLTYFQNEAQLEKSRLLSDRFSAERPKGSFSTLEIQRTEQGDSAMYLCASTLDGNQPQHFGDGTRLSIL.

The gene calls are TRBV7-2 and TRBJ2-1; TRBD1 matches at 10 bases. The CDR3 is 14 residues long. Trimming cost V 6 bases and J 6 bases; bases outside gene matches: 5. CDR1 SGHTA and CDR2 FQGNSA come from the germline V gene. In nucleotides, the CDR3 is TGTGCCAGCAGTAACCGGGACAGGGGCAATGAGCAGTTCTTC. Translation gives CASSNRDRGNEQFF.

V gene TRBV27 combines with J gene TRBJ2-1, with 8 bases fitting TRBD1. The CDR3 totals 17 residues. V shed 5 bases and J 7 bases; nucleotides not matched to a gene: 16. The germline CDR1 and CDR2 sequences are MNHEY and SMNVEV (reference sequence). CDR3 DNA sequence: TGTGCCAGCAGTACCACAGGCCGGGGCAGGGGGCATAATGAGCAGTTCTTC. Translation: CASSTTGRGRGHNEQFF.